This T cell receptor beta chain was documented in a study of technical replicates of blood from several donors. V shed 4 bases, J shed 6 bases, and the junction held 5 bases outside the gene matches. The CDR3 loop spans 14 amino acids. CDR1 and CDR2 from the germline V gene are MNHNS and SASEGT. TCRdb's copy holds only in-frame clones and misses some; the assay was immunoSEQ multiplex PCR. This sample carries 82,000 or so clones, approximately 96% of them seen once, and the ten largest clones take around 0.38%. Sequenced: T cells isolated from PBMCs. This TCR was recovered from a human donor in good health. V gene TRBV6-1 combines with J gene TRBJ1-4, with 7 positions matching TRBD1. The CDR3 sequence is CASSARQGDEKLFF. CDR3 sequence (DNA): TGTGCCAGCAGTGCACGACAGGGTGATGAAAAACTGTTTTTT.